This T cell receptor beta chain was obtained from a study of T cells expressing NK-cell markers. The CDR3 loop spans 14 amino acids. Per germline, CDR1 SGHRS and CDR2 YFSETQ. TCRdb reprocessed the 5' RACE reads, keeping one entry per CDR3 protein, no DNA. This repertoire includes 400,000 to 500,000 distinct CDR3 sequences. The sequence derives from a woman between 18 and 69 years old in good health. The source material was blood T cells: a sorted CD56 or NKG2C T cell subset, CD4+ or CD8+ T cells, or bulk PBMC T cells (not recorded which). V is TRBV5-1 and J is TRBJ1-1. The CDR3 spells CASSLATENTEAFF.